Listed here are 32 T cell receptor beta chains from one sample, sequenced in a study of beta chain features in type 1 diabetes. Expressed TCRB transcripts were sequenced after all isolated RNA was converted to cDNA. TCRdb's copy holds only in-frame clones and misses some; the assay was immunoSEQ multiplex PCR. Among 250,000 to 300,000 clones listed, roughly 8% were seen once. Sequenced input: central memory CD4+ T cells from blood. These receptors were obtained from a woman in her late teens or twenties in good health.

The chain has TRBV2 and TRBJ2-5; 8 nucleotides agree with TRBD1. This CDR3 is built from 13 residues. Germline lookup yields CDR1 SNHLY and CDR2 FYNNEI. V trimming: 6 bases; J trimming: 7 bases; junction bases outside the gene matches: 7. The CDR3 is CASSQGAQGTQYF. The CDR3 nucleotides read TGTGCCAGCAGCCAGGGGGCCCAGGGGACCCAGTACTTC.

In this sample, this clone turned up a few times. The rearrangement uses TRBV18 and TRBJ2-5; possible D gene TRBD1, 6 bases. The CDR3 extends over 15 amino acids. CDR1 is KGHSH, CDR2 LQKENI, per germline. Trimming took off 4 bases at V and 4 bases at J, with 16 bases between the two ends. The DNA of the CDR3 is TGTGCCAGCTCACTTTGGACAGATTCCCCAGAGACCCAGTACTTC. As protein: CASSLWTDSPETQYF.

The chain is built from TRBV28 and TRBJ1-2; D gene uncertain. The CDR3 sequence is 13 residues long. Germline V gene lookup returns CDR1 MDHEN and CDR2 SYDVKM. The V end was cut by 6 bases, the J end by 7 bases, with 15 bases between. The CDR3 loop is CASRTGIRGGYTF. CDR3 nucleotides: TGTGCCAGCAGGACTGGGATTAGAGGTGGCTACACCTTC.

This clone appeared many times. The genes are TRBV6-6 and TRBJ1-6, with 9 positions matching TRBD1. CDR1 is MNHNY, CDR2 SVGAGI, per germline (reference sequence). CDR3 length equals 14 residues. J was trimmed by 7 bases and V by 10 bases; bases with no gene match: 8. CDR3 region: CATKVGTGNSPLHF. The CDR3 DNA follows: TGTGCCACCAAAGTCGGGACAGGGAATTCACCCCTCCACTTT.

V is TRBV4-1 and J is TRBJ2-7, with D tentatively TRBD1 or TRBD2 (5 bases each). Germline V gene lookup returns CDR1 MGHRA and CDR2 YSYEKL. V lost 0 bases, J lost 4 bases, and 16 bases lay in between. There are 16 residues in the CDR3. Written as DNA, the CDR3 is TGCGCCAGCAGCCAAGAAGGTAATGGGGGTAGGTACGAGCAGTACGTC. It translates to CASSQEGNGGRYEQYV.

In this sample, this clone turned up a few times. This chain links TRBV27 with TRBJ2-1, with D unresolved. Trimming took off 5 bases at V and 12 bases at J, with 20 bases between the two ends. This CDR3 comprises 14 residues. From germline, CDR1 is MNHEY and CDR2 SMNVEV (reference sequence). The CDR3 spells CASSRAGATMRQFF. The DNA for the CDR3 is TGTGCCAGCAGTCGGGCAGGAGCTACAATGAGGCAGTTCTTC.

This chain links TRBV7-9 with TRBJ2-5, with unresolved D. The germline CDR1 and CDR2 sequences are SEHNR and FQNEAQ (reference sequence). This CDR3 is 13 amino acids long. Trimming removed 3 bases from V and 5 bases from J, with 10 bases in between. The CDR3 spells CASSFAMRETQYF. In DNA form, the CDR3 reads TGTGCCAGCAGCTTCGCCATGCGGGAGACCCAGTACTTC.

This clone occurred a few times. The genes are TRBV7-3 and TRBJ1-4, with D possibly TRBD1 on 6 matching bases. The CDR3 is made up of 14 amino acids. V was clipped by 3 bases and J by 8 bases, with 13 bases between them. Germline CDR1 and CDR2: SGHTA and FQGTGA. DNA for the CDR3: TGTGCCAGCAGCTTTTCACAGGGAGAGGAAAAACTGTTTTTT. Translated: CASSFSQGEEKLFF.

The chain combines TRBV30 with TRBJ2-7; TRBD2 aligns across 11 bases. Per germline, CDR1 GTSNPN and CDR2 SVGIG (reference sequence). The CDR3 runs 14 residues. V was clipped by 0 bases and J by 7 bases; unmatched bases: 5. The CDR3 nucleotides read TGTGCCTGGAGTGTAGGGACTAGCGGATTAGAGCAGTACTTC. Protein: CAWSVGTSGLEQYF.

The V gene is TRBV4-1, the J gene TRBJ1-2; 8 nucleotides match TRBD1. Per germline, CDR1 MGHRA and CDR2 YSYEKL. The CDR3 length is 15 residues. The V gene end was trimmed by 3 bases and the J gene end by 3 bases; junction bases not matched to a gene: 6. The CDR3 DNA is TGCGCCAGCAGCCACCCACCGACAGGGGACTATGGCTACACCTTC. Protein sequence: CASSHPPTGDYGYTF.

The chain has TRBV18 and TRBJ1-2, with 7 bases that match TRBD1. Trimming took 3 bases from V and 8 from J; bases not matched to a gene: 6. CDR1 and CDR2 from the germline V gene are KGHSH and LQKENI. This CDR3 has 13 residues. The CDR3 sequence is CASSPVGQVGYTF. Written as DNA, the CDR3 is TGTGCCAGCTCACCCGTAGGACAGGTCGGCTACACCTTC. The full variable domain, its missing parts supplied by reference TRBV18 and TRBJ1-2, is NAGVMQNPRHLVRRRGQEARLRCSPMKGHSHVYWYRQLPEEGLKFMVYLQKENIIDESGMPKERFSAEFPKEGPSILRIQQVVRGDSAAYFCASSPVGQVGYTFGSGTRLTVV.

The J gene is TRBJ2-2, the V gene TRBV5-4; the match to TRBD1 covers 9 bases. The CDR3 contains 19 residues. Germline trimming cut 3 bases from V and 5 bases from J; bases unmatched to any gene: 17. The germline CDR1 and CDR2 sequences are SGHNT and YYREEE (reference sequence). The chain's CDR3 is CASSSGTGRAGRSTGELFF. The DNA for the CDR3 is TGTGCCAGCAGCTCCGGGACAGGGCGAGCGGGGCGGTCGACCGGGGAGCTGTTTTTT.

The sample holds many counts of this clone. The chain joins TRBV7-2 to TRBJ2-3; a weak D match, TRBD1 (6 bases). CDR3 length: 15 residues. Germline CDR1 and CDR2: SGHTA and FQGNSA. V was cut by 1 base and J by 4 bases, with 12 bases left in between. CDR3 sequence: CASSLGGQPSDTQYF. The DNA of the CDR3 is TGTGCCAGCAGCTTAGGGGGACAACCCTCAGATACGCAGTATTTT.

This clone was seen more than once but under ten times. This chain connects TRBV5-1 to TRBJ2-4, with 8 bases that match TRBD2. The ends lost 4 bases at V and 0 bases at J; junction bases unmatched: 9. There are 17 residues in the CDR3. Germline V gives CDR1 SGHRS, CDR2 YFSETQ. Here the CDR3 DNA reads TGCGCCAGCAGCCCTTTAGCGGGATCCATAGCCAAAAACATTCAGTACTTC. Translation gives CASSPLAGSIAKNIQYF.

Only a few counts were recorded for this clone. The V call is TRBV5-1, the J call TRBJ2-1, with D perhaps matching TRBD1 (5 bases). The CDR3 covers 15 residues. Trimming took 0 bases from V and 0 from J, leaving 7 bases between them. Germline CDR1 is SGHRS and CDR2 is YFSETQ. The CDR3 is CASSLVQGSYNEQFF. Here the CDR3 DNA reads TGCGCCAGCAGCTTGGTCCAGGGCTCCTACAATGAGCAGTTCTTC. The variable domain in full, with the rest retrieved from reference TRBV5-1 and TRBJ2-1, is KAGVTQTPRYLIKTRGQQVTLSCSPISGHRSVSWYQQTPGQGLQFLFEYFSETQRNKGNFPGRFSGRQFSNSRSEMNVSTLELGDSALYLCASSLVQGSYNEQFFGPGTRLTVL.

The table lists this clone with many counts. The chain is built from TRBV6-9 and TRBJ2-1, with a tentative D call TRBD2 (5 bases). The CDR3 totals 15 residues. Trimming left V 7 bases short and J 0 bases short, with 13 bases between. Looked up from germline, CDR1 is MNHGY and CDR2 is SVAAGI. The DNA for the CDR3 is TGTGCCAGCATTGTGGGAGAATCCTCCTACAATGAGCAGTTCTTC. Translated, it gives CASIVGESSYNEQFF.

The V call is TRBV6-6, the J call TRBJ2-4; D might be TRBD1 (7 bases). Trimming shortened V by 7 bases and J by 3 bases, and 16 bases separated the two germline ends. The germline V gene has CDR1 MNHNY and CDR2 SVGAGI (reference sequence). The CDR3 runs to 15 residues. This CDR3 reads CASNNRRDSKNIQYF. For the CDR3, the DNA is TGTGCCAGCAACAATCGGCGGGACAGCAAAAACATTCAGTACTTC.

Only a few counts were recorded for this clone. The chain has TRBV7-2 and TRBJ2-2; D perhaps matches TRBD2 (5 bases). Trimming stripped 5 bases from V and 7 bases from J, with 14 bases between. The CDR3 runs to 14 residues. CDR1 is SGHTA, CDR2 FQGNSA, per germline. DNA for the CDR3: TGTGCCAGCAGCCTATCGTTCCGGGGCGGGGAGCTGTTTTTT. It translates to CASSLSFRGGELFF.

About this clone itself: Possible read error: a much larger clone is one base away. At the DNA level, this CDR3 is encoded by other sequences in the same sample as well. The chain joins TRBV5-1 to TRBJ2-5; no reliable D call. V shed 0 bases and J shed 3 bases, with 6 bases lying between them. Germline CDR1 and CDR2: SGHRS and YFSETQ. This CDR3 has 13 residues. CDR3 in DNA: TGCGCCAGCAGCTTGGGCGCGGAAGAGACCCAGTACTTC. Translation gives CASSLGAEETQYF.

J is TRBJ2-2 and V is TRBV19, with D perhaps matching TRBD1 or TRBD2 (6 bases each). CDR1 is LNHDA, CDR2 SQIVND, per germline (reference sequence). This CDR3 is built from 15 residues. V gave up 0 bases and J gave up 9 bases, with 14 bases separating them. The chain's CDR3 is CASSIETGRSRELFF. The CDR3 bases are TGTGCCAGTAGTATAGAAACAGGGAGGTCTCGGGAGCTGTTTTTT.

The chain couples TRBV2 to TRBJ2-7; TRBD2 aligns across 8 bases. The CDR3 has 14 residues. The V gene end was trimmed by 7 bases and the J gene end by 6 bases; junction bases not matched to a gene: 11. Looked up from germline, CDR1 is SNHLY and CDR2 is FYNNEI. CDR3: CASTWTSPRGEQYF. The DNA of the CDR3 is TGTGCCAGCACTTGGACTAGCCCCCGGGGCGAGCAGTACTTC. The full variable domain, rest sourced from reference TRBV2 and TRBJ2-7, is EPEVTQTPSHQVTQMGQEVILRCVPISNHLYFYWYRQILGQKVEFLVSFYNNEISEKSEIFDDQFSVERPDGSNFTLKIRSTKLEDSAMYFCASTWTSPRGEQYFGPGTRLTVT.

This clone has only a few counts. The CDR3 reads CARPTRQTRYEKLFF. The CDR3 nucleotides read TGTGCCAGGCCAACGCGACAGACAAGATATGAAAAACTGTTTTTT. The V call is TRBV9, the J call TRBJ1-4, with D perhaps TRBD1 (5 bases). The CDR3 is 15 residues long. Per the germline V gene, CDR1 is SGDLS and CDR2 is YYNGEE. V was clipped by 8 bases and J by 6 bases, with 20 bases between them.

This clone was counted a single time. The V and J genes are TRBV11-3 and TRBJ2-3; tentative D call: TRBD1 (6 bases). This CDR3 spans 14 amino acids. The germline V gene has CDR1 SGHNT and CDR2 YENEEA. Trimming removed 1 base at V and 7 bases at J, with 12 bases between. The CDR3: CASSLGWTANTQYF. CDR3 bases: TGTGCCAGCAGCTTAGGATGGACAGCGAATACGCAGTATTTT.

This chain joins TRBV30 and TRBJ2-5; D is uncertain. The J call is in doubt because the DNA end fits TRBJ2-7 better. From germline, CDR1 is GTSNPN and CDR2 SVGIG (reference sequence). The CDR3 is 15 amino acids. The CDR3 DNA follows: TGTGCCTGGGCGAGGACGGCAAGTTCTACCTACGAGCAGTACTTC. Its translation: CAWARTASSTYEQYF.

This rearrangement joins TRBV27 to TRBJ2-4; 7 nucleotides align to TRBD1. After removal of 5 bases from V and 5 bases from J, the junction contained 6 bases not matched to a gene. Germline-derived CDR1 and CDR2 are MNHEY and SMNVEV (reference sequence). There are 14 residues in the CDR3. This CDR3 reads CASSVDRDQNIQYF. CDR3 nucleotide sequence: TGTGCCAGCAGTGTCGACAGGGACCAAAACATTCAGTACTTC.

This clone has only a few counts. V usage is TRBV7-2 and J usage is TRBJ2-1; D ambiguous. V shed 1 base and J shed 3 bases, with 10 bases lying between them. CDR1 is SGHTA and CDR2 is FQGNSA in the germline V gene. There are 15 residues in the CDR3. This CDR3 reads CASSLDPLFYNEQFF. DNA of the CDR3: TGTGCCAGCAGCTTAGATCCGCTTTTCTACAATGAGCAGTTCTTC.

This clone was recorded a few times. As DNA, the CDR3 is TGCGCCAGCAGCTTGGCAACGGGAACACTCTCCTACGAGCAGTACTTC. Translated, it gives CASSLATGTLSYEQYF. This rearrangement joins TRBV5-1 to TRBJ2-7; a weak D match, TRBD2 (5 bases). Germline V CDR1 and CDR2: SGHRS, YFSETQ. V lost 0 bases to trimming and J lost 0 bases, with 13 bases between them. This CDR3 comprises 16 residues.

This clone was picked up many times. V and J are TRBV2 and TRBJ2-7; the D gene is possibly TRBD1 (6 bases). The length of the CDR3 is 12 residues. Germline lookup yields CDR1 SNHLY and CDR2 FYNNEI. With 5 bases removed from V and 4 bases from J, the gap between germline ends came to 9 bases. This CDR3 is CASSSQGYEQYV. The CDR3 region has the DNA TGTGCCAGCAGTTCACAGGGATACGAGCAGTACGTC.

The chain carries TRBV18 and TRBJ1-6; D is ambiguous. Between the trimmed V and J ends, which lost 3 bases and 8 bases, there was a span of 11 bases. CDR1 is KGHSH, CDR2 LQKENI, per germline. The CDR3 has 14 amino acids. CDR3 loop: CASSPSGDHSPLHF. The CDR3 region has the DNA TGTGCCAGCTCACCGTCAGGTGACCATTCACCCCTCCACTTT.

This clone was seen only a few times. The chain employs TRBV4-3 and TRBJ2-3, with TRBD2 matching over 9 bases. J was trimmed by 2 bases and V by 5 bases; bases with no gene match: 14. This CDR3 region has 18 residues. CDR1 is LGHNA, CDR2 YSLEER, per germline. The CDR3: CASSSSGGSVLLTDTQYF. The CDR3 region has the DNA TGCGCCAGCAGCTCAAGCGGGGGGTCCGTTCTCCTCACAGATACGCAGTATTTT.

The genes are TRBV9 and TRBJ2-2, with 8 bases lining up with TRBD2. Germline V gene lookup returns CDR1 SGDLS and CDR2 YYNGEE. V dropped 8 bases and J dropped 7; count of bases not matched to a gene: 4. The CDR3 totals 12 residues. The CDR3 bases are TGTGCCAGTGGCCGGGGGGGCGGGGAGCTGTTTTTT. Translating gives CASGRGGGELFF.

This clone was observed a handful of times. This chain joins TRBV11-3 and TRBJ2-3, with TRBD1 as a possible D gene (6 bases). Germline V gene lookup returns CDR1 SGHNT and CDR2 YENEEA. CDR3 size: 16 residues. V was pared by 4 bases and J by 3 bases, with 17 bases between. CDR3 amino acids: CASSSTTGSGTDTQYF. Here the CDR3 DNA reads TGTGCCAGCAGCTCCACTACAGGGAGTGGGACAGATACGCAGTATTTT.